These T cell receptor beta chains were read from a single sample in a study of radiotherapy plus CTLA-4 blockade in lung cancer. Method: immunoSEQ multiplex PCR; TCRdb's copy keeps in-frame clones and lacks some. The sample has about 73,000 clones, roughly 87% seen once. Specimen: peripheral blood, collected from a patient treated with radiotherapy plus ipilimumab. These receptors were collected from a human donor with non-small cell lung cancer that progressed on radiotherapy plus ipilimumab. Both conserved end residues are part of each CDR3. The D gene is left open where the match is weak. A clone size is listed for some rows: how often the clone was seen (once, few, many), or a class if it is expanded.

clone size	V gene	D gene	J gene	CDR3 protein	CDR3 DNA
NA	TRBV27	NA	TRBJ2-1	CASSAGLVFYNEQFF	TGTGCCAGCAGCGCCGGACTGGTCTTCTACAATGAGCAGTTCTTC
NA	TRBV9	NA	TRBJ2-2	CASSAGTGELFF	TGTGCCAGCAGCGCGGGCACCGGGGAGCTGTTTTTT
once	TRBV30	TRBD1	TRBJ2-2	CARMDRVGGELFF	TGTGCCCGGATGGACAGGGTGGGCGGGGAGCTGTTTTTT
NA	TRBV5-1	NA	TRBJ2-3	CASSSGQTSTDTQYF	TGCGCCAGCAGCTCTGGACAGACTAGCACAGATACGCAGTATTTT
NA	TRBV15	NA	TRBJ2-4	CATSGGVGTIQYF	TGTGCCACCAGCGGAGGGGTTGGGACGATCCAGTACTTC
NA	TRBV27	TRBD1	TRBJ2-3	CASSLFGTADTQYF	TGTGCCAGCAGTTTATTTGGGACAGCTGATACGCAGTATTTT
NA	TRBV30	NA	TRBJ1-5	CAWSGNSNQPQHF	TGTGCCTGGAGTGGTAATAGCAATCAGCCCCAGCATTTT
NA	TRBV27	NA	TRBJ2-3	CASSGLGTDTQYF	TGTGCCAGCTCGGGATTGGGCACAGATACGCAGTATTTT
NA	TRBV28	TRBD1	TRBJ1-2	CASRTGPNRGYTF	TGTGCCAGCAGGACAGGGCCTAACAGGGGCTACACCTTC
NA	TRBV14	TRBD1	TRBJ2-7	CASSVYRGYPYEQYF	TGTGCCAGCAGCGTGTACAGGGGCTACCCCTACGAGCAGTACTTC
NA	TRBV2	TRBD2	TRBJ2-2	CASSQAGVSNTGELFF	TGTGCCAGCAGTCAAGCGGGGGTTTCCAACACCGGGGAGCTGTTTTTT
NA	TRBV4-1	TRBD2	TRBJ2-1	CASSQGTSGLNNEQFF	TGCGCCAGCAGCCAGGGTACTAGCGGTCTGAACAATGAGCAGTTCTTC
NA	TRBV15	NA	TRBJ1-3	CATSRRGGGSTIYF	TGTGCCACCAGCAGGAGAGGCGGGGGGAGCACCATATATTTT
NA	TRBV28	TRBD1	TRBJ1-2	CASRLQGASGYTF	TGTGCCAGCAGGCTACAGGGGGCGTCTGGCTACACCTTC
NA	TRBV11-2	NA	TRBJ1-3	CASSPEALSGNTIYF	TGTGCCAGCAGCCCAGAGGCACTCTCTGGAAACACCATATATTTT
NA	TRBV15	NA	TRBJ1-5	CATSRDLRGRGSGNQPQHF	TGTGCCACCAGCAGAGATCTGCGGGGAAGGGGTAGTGGCAATCAGCCCCAGCATTTT
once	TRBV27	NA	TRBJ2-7	CASSLDRDGTYEQYF	TGTGCCAGCAGCTTAGACAGGGATGGGACTTACGAGCAGTACTTC
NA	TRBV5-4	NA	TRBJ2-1	CASSPPGEGYNEQFF	TGTGCCAGCAGCCCACCAGGAGAGGGTTACAATGAGCAGTTCTTC
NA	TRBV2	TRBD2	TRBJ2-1	CATTSGSSYEQFF	TGTGCCACAACTAGCGGGAGTTCTTATGAGCAGTTCTTC